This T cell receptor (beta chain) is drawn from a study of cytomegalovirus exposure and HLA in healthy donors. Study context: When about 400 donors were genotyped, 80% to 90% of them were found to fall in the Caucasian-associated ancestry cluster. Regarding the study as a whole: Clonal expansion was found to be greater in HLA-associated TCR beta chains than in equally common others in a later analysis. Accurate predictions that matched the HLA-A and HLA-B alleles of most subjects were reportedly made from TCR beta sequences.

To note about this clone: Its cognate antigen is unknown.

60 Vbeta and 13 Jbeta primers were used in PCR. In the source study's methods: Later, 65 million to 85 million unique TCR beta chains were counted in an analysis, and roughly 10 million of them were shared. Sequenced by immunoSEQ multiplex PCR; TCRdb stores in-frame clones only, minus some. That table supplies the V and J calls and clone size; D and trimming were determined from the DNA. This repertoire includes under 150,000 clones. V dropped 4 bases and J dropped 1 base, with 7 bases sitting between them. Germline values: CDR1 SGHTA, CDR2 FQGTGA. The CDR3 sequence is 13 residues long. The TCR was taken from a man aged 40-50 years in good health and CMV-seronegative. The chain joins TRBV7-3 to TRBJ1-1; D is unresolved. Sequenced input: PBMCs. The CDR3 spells CASSSQANTEAFF. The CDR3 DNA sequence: TGTGCCAGCAGCTCCCAGGCGAACACTGAAGCTTTCTTT.